This T cell receptor beta chain is drawn from a study of shared clonotypes between healthy human individuals (dated by TCRdb to between 2020 and 2021). Context from the whole study: Two women and three men aged 18 to 49 years were included in the cohort. To increase sequencing depth and limit assay-specific biases, TCR repertoire library preparation and sequencing were carried out by different laboratories using diverse techniques. For each donor, three plates each were used for CD4 naive and CD4 memory, two plates were used for CD8 naive, and one plate was used for CD8 memory. Each donor's leukapheresis produced roughly between roughly 0.9 and 8.9 billion PBMCs. The study deeply sequenced blood TCR repertoires of five healthy adults to estimate repertoire size and the extent of clonotype sharing between individuals. The full study reports these points: Larger estimated clonotype richness was generally found for naive subsets than for memory subsets. Because the study included a small number of donors, the genetic and exposure-history diversity represented was limited. Higher generation probabilities were observed for clonotypes shared by all four sorted-subset donors than for non-shared clonotypes. Based on pairwise subsampling, the degree of clonotype sharing among donors was expected to be affected by sequencing depth. When a handful of donors were compared, the shared fraction of clonotypes was around 5.1% for naive CD4, 3.5% to 4% for naive CD8, 2% to 2.5% for memory CD4, and 0.35% to 0.5% for memory CD8. Sampling was restricted to blood, and TCR repertoires in tissues likely differ from the TCR repertoires found in blood. Even with the large sequencing depth, rarefaction of the sorted-subset datasets indicated that sequencing was incomplete.

The donors were healthy, HIV-negative adults with no recently reported acute infections or vaccinations. All donors were Caucasian adults living in Nashville, Tennessee, USA. CD4+ T cells were enriched through magnetic negative selection, after which naive cells were positively selected on CD45RA and the remaining negative fraction served as the memory subset. Blood was collected by leukapheresis, and PBMCs were isolated by Ficoll-Histopaque density gradient centrifugation and then cryopreserved in liquid nitrogen vapor phase. Analytical flow cytometry was used to check the purity and quantity of each magnetically sorted T cell population. Each sorted fraction had its genomic DNA isolated and then quantified by UV absorbance on a Nanodrop 2000c. This clone was counted a few times. The specificity of this receptor is unknown. The record has no base qualities; no much larger clone is one base away.

The germline V end is reduced by 8 bases and the J end by 8 bases; junction bases left unmatched: 6. CDR1 MNHEY and CDR2 SVGAGI are derived from the germline V gene. Taken from cysteine to phenylalanine, the CDR3 has 13 residues. Only the CDR3 region is kept as DNA, spanning 39 bases read in frame from base 1. Using the deep immunoSEQ assay, multiplex PCR amplified TCR CDR3 regions from genomic DNA. Extracted genomic DNA from each cell subset was spread evenly across all wells of several immunoSEQ 96-well plates, with each plate serving as a replicate. For sorted subsets, approximately 190 ng genomic DNA, equal to approximately 30,000 T cell genomes, was loaded into each replicate PCR. Purified libraries were quantified with a Qubit 3.0 fluorometer, sized on a Bioanalyzer 2100, and re-quantified with the KAPA Library Quantification kit. Each immunoSEQ 96-well plate was sequenced on its own single-read 150-cycle Illumina NextSeq 550 flow cell. The study's processing was this. Because the immunoSEQ output included only junctional sequences and no quality scores, the filtering could not be the same as the filtering used for full-length reads. To assign V/J genes and CDR3, sequences were annotated against IMGT germline references using PyIR, a Python wrapper for IgBLAST v1.9. Reads with weak V/J assignments (E-value above 1e-6), missing CDR3, stop codons, out-of-frame junctions, or ambiguous translated residues were removed. V3J clonotypes were defined as sequences sharing the same inferred V gene, J gene, and CDR3 amino acid sequence. Percentage overlap between repertoires was computed as shared unique clonotypes divided by the size of the smaller repertoire. Richness of each repertoire was evaluated using RTK rarefaction, the Chao1 estimator, and Recon v2.1 estimates of unobserved clonotypes. Generation probabilities were computed with OLGA for all TCRbeta clonotypes obtained by the gDNA method from a handful of donors. In TCRdb, the immuneACCESS table is reduced to in-frame sequences with V and J assigned. These tables do not hold every clone; where another copy was compared, an unresolved V gene accounts for under half, and the others remain unexplained. That table supplies the V and J calls and clone size; D and trimming were determined from the DNA. The sample data list about 980,000 clones, and around 80% of these were observed just once. The ten top clones hold approximately 1.5% of the sample.

The clonotype was recovered from a young man in good health. The V and J genes are TRBV6-5 and TRBJ1-6, with 7 bases matching TRBD1. The sample comprised memory CD4+ T cells sorted from blood. In the paper's terms, the cell subset or site label means: CD45RA-negative fraction. This receptor carries the CDR3 CASCRDSDSPLHF. At the DNA level, the sequence is TGTGCCAGCTGCCGGGACAGCGATTCACCCCTCCACTTT.